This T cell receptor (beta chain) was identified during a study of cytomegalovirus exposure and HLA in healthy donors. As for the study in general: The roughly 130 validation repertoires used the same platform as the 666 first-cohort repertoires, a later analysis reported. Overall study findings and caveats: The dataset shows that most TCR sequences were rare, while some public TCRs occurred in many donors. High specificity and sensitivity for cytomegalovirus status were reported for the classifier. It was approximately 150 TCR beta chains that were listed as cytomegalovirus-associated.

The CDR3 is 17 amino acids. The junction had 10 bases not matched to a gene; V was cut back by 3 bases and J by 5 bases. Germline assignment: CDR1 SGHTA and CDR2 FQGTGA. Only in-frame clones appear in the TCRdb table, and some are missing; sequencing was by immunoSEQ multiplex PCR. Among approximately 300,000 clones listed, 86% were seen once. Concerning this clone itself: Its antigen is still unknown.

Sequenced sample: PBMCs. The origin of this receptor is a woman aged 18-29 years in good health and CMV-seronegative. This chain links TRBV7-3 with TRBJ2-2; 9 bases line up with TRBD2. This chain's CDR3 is CASSFGASGTGTGELFF. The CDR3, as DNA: TGTGCCAGCAGCTTTGGGGCTAGCGGGACGGGAACCGGGGAGCTGTTTTTT.